This T cell receptor (beta chain) emerged from a study of early T cells in non-severe SARS-CoV-2 infection. Study-wide background: Sequenced material consisted of bulk RNA (from unsorted whole blood), and chains were unpaired.

TCRdb called the 5' RACE reads again in MiXCR, with one record for every CDR3 protein. The data hold about 27,000 distinct CDR3 sequences, with about 3% observed a single time. There are a few counts of this clonotype. V was pared by 5 bases and J by 4 bases, with 6 bases of the junction left unmatched. The CDR3 contains 15 residues. The germline V gene has CDR1 SGHVS and CDR2 FQNEAQ. The sample consisted of whole blood. This chain joins TRBV7-8 and TRBJ1-3; 9 positions match TRBD1. The receptor was isolated from an adult who was a healthcare worker with PCR-confirmed SARS-CoV-2 infection or an uninfected control (not recorded which). CDR3 sequence reads: CASSLSTGGGNTIYF. CDR3 DNA: TGTGCCAGCAGCCTATCAACAGGGGGCGGAAACACCATATATTTT.